Each of the 22 T cell receptor beta chains below was sequenced from the same sample in a study of blood T cell repertoires in COVID-19. This table comes from immunoSEQ multiplex PCR, and its TCRdb copy is limited to in-frame clones, with some not included. Here the sample spans some 490,000 clones, approximately 85% being singletons. Input material: peripheral blood. All receptors derive from a human donor in a cohort sampled during active COVID-19.

The genes are TRBV18 and TRBJ2-2; TRBD2 matches 12 bases. CDR1 KGHSH and CDR2 LQKENI come from the germline V gene. Trimming at V came to 0 bases and at J to 4 bases, leaving 3 bases not matched to a gene. The CDR3 length is 17 residues. The CDR3 nucleotides read TGTGCCAGCTCACCACCGAGACTAGCGGGAGTCACCGGGGAGCTGTTTTTT. It yields the protein CASSPPRLAGVTGELFF. Using reference TRBV18 and TRBJ2-2 for the parts outside the CDR3, the full variable domain is NAGVMQNPRHLVRRRGQEARLRCSPMKGHSHVYWYRQLPEEGLKFMVYLQKENIIDESGMPKERFSAEFPKEGPSILRIQQVVRGDSAAYFCASSPPRLAGVTGELFFGEGSRLTVL.

The J gene is TRBJ1-3, the V gene TRBV6-6; D unclear. The CDR3 totals 15 residues. Germline V gene data show CDR1 as MNHNY and CDR2 as SVGAGI (reference sequence). V was cut by 0 bases and J by 0 bases, with 6 bases left in between. In nucleotides, the CDR3 is TGTGCCAGCAGTTACTCGCAGGTCTCTGGAAACACCATATATTTT. Its translation: CASSYSQVSGNTIYF.

V is TRBV1 and J is TRBJ1-1. TRBV1 is shown as a pseudogene. The CDR3 length is 12 residues. CDR3 in DNA: TGCACCAGCAAAGGAGAGAACACTGAAGCTTTCTTT. This sequence encodes CTSKGENTEAFF.

The chain has TRBV28 and TRBJ2-1; 11 nucleotides agree with TRBD2. Germline assignment: CDR1 MDHEN and CDR2 SYDVKM. V shed 5 bases and J 7 bases; nucleotides not matched to a gene: 7. The CDR3 spans 15 residues. The CDR3: CASSQLAGDRNEQFF. Here the CDR3 DNA reads TGTGCCAGCAGTCAACTAGCGGGAGATAGGAATGAGCAGTTCTTC.

This chain joins TRBV28 and TRBJ2-1; unclear D gene. The V gene's germline CDR1 is MDHEN and CDR2 SYDVKM. The CDR3 is made up of 12 amino acids. The V gene lost 3 bases and the J gene lost 8 bases, with 8 bases spanning the gap. CDR3 sequence (DNA): TGTGCCAGCAGTTTTTCCGTCGATGAGCAGTTCTTC. It translates to CASSFSVDEQFF. The whole variable domain, remainder taken from reference TRBV28 and TRBJ2-1, is DVKVTQSSRYLVKRTGEKVFLECVQDMDHENMFWYRQDPGLGLRLIYFSYDVKMKEKGDIPEGYSVSREKKERFSLILESASTNQTSMYLCASSFSVDEQFFGPGTRLTVL.

This clone has at least ten counts. The gene calls are TRBV3-1 (or the pseudogene TRBV3-2) and TRBJ2-1, with a weak D call TRBD2 (5 bases). The germline V gene has CDR1 LGHDT and CDR2 YNNKEL (reference sequence). With 3 bases removed from V and 15 bases from J, the gap between germline ends came to 24 bases. The CDR3 covers 15 residues. The CDR3 here is CASSQFEGPPSATFF. The CDR3 DNA sequence: TGTGCCAGCAGCCAGTTCGAGGGTCCCCCGTCTGCTACGTTCTTC.

The CDR3, as DNA: TGCAGCGTTGGTATTGGGGCACAAGAGACCCAGTACTTC. Amino acids: CSVGIGAQETQYF. The genes are TRBV29-1 and TRBJ2-5; tentative D call: TRBD1 (5 bases). This CDR3 has 13 residues. Germline CDR1 SQVTM, CDR2 ANQGSEA. Trimming cost V 4 bases and J 2 bases, with 11 bases left between them.

The CDR3 sequence is CASSIASGPYEQYF. For the CDR3, the DNA is TGTGCCAGTAGTATTGCCTCAGGTCCCTACGAGCAGTACTTC. The V gene is TRBV19, the J gene TRBJ2-7; no clear D. The CDR3 runs to 14 residues. V was pared by 3 bases and J by 2 bases, with 11 bases between. CDR1 and CDR2 (germline): LNHDA, SQIVND (reference sequence).

Concerning this clone: The sample has other DNA sequences that encode this CDR3 too. The chain has TRBV3-1 (or the pseudogene TRBV3-2) and TRBJ1-1; D is undetermined. There are 13 residues in the CDR3. CDR1 and CDR2 from the germline V gene are LGHDT and YNNKEL (reference sequence). V lost 2 bases and J lost 0, with 4 bases in between. CDR3 residues: CASSQLLNTEAFF. The CDR3 coding sequence is TGTGCCAGCAGCCAACTATTGAACACTGAAGCTTTCTTT.

This clone was picked up a small number of times. The chain uses TRBV3-1 (or the pseudogene TRBV3-2) and TRBJ1-3; possibly TRBD1 for D (5 bases). V was shortened by 4 bases and J by 7 bases, with 11 bases between the two germline ends. The V gene's germline CDR1 is LGHDT and CDR2 YNNKEL (reference sequence). The CDR3 length is 13 residues. The CDR3 spells CASSPGGRNTIYF. The DNA for the CDR3 is TGTGCCAGCAGCCCCGGGGGACGTAACACCATATATTTT.

The CDR3 region has the DNA TGTGCCACCAGCAGAGACAGGGCCGGCGAGCAGTACTTC. Translation: CATSRDRAGEQYF. The V and J genes are TRBV15 and TRBJ2-7, with TRBD1 as a possible D gene (5 bases). Between the trimmed V and J ends, which lost 0 bases and 6 bases, there was a span of 9 bases. Looked up from germline, CDR1 is LNHNV and CDR2 is YYDKDF (reference sequence). The CDR3 contains 13 residues.

The rearrangement links TRBV28 to TRBJ1-1; D perhaps matches TRBD1 (6 bases). Between the trimmed V and J ends, which lost 5 bases and 4 bases, there was a span of 14 bases. The CDR3 is made up of 14 amino acids. From germline, CDR1 is MDHEN and CDR2 SYDVKM. The CDR3: CASSPRTATTEAFF. CDR3 in DNA: TGTGCCAGCAGTCCCCGGACAGCTACCACTGAAGCTTTCTTT.

V gene TRBV15 combines with J gene TRBJ1-1; the D is unclear. Germline V lookup: CDR1 LNHNV, CDR2 YYDKDF (reference sequence). The CDR3 contains 14 residues. V lost 0 bases to trimming and J lost 2 bases, with 7 bases between them. In DNA, the CDR3 is TGTGCCACCAGCAGAGATTTAGTAAACACTGAAGCTTTCTTT. Protein product: CATSRDLVNTEAFF.

The V call is TRBV19, the J call TRBJ1-1; D unclear. This CDR3 has 15 amino acids. Germline CDR1 and CDR2: LNHDA and SQIVND (reference sequence). V gave up 3 bases and J gave up 1 base, with 12 bases separating them. The CDR3 region has the DNA TGTGCCAGTAGTATCGGCCGGCCGGGGAACACTGAAGCTTTCTTT. Residues: CASSIGRPGNTEAFF.

The rearrangement uses TRBV9 and TRBJ2-7, with 9 bases fitting TRBD1. The V gene's germline CDR1 is SGDLS and CDR2 YYNGEE. CDR3 length: 14 residues. V trimming: 0 bases; J trimming: 6 bases; junction bases outside the gene matches: 4. Here the CDR3 DNA reads TGTGCCAGCAGCGTAGGGGGACAGGGAAGCGAGCAGTACTTC. Protein: CASSVGGQGSEQYF. Complete variable domain (other parts from reference TRBV9 and TRBJ2-7): DSGVTQTPKHLITATGQRVTLRCSPRSGDLSVYWYQQSLDQGLQFLIQYYNGEERAKGNILERFSAQQFPDLHSELNLSSLELGDSALYFCASSVGGQGSEQYFGPGTRLTVT.

The chain combines TRBV7-2 with TRBJ2-7; weak D call: TRBD2 (6 bases). The V gene's germline CDR1 is SGHTA and CDR2 FQGNSA. The V and J ends lost 2 bases and 2 bases respectively, with 10 bases between them. The CDR3 is made up of 14 amino acids. CDR3 amino acids: CASSLRTTAYEQYF. The CDR3 DNA is TGTGCCAGCAGCTTACGGACTACCGCCTACGAGCAGTACTTC. Together with reference TRBV7-2 and TRBJ2-7, the CDR3 gives the full variable domain: GAGVSQSPSNKVTEKGKDVELRCDPISGHTALYWYRQSLGQGLEFLIYFQGNSAPDKSGLPSDRFSAERTGGSVSTLTIQRTQQEDSAVYLCASSLRTTAYEQYFGPGTRLTVT.

This chain connects TRBV5-5 to TRBJ1-6; D gene ambiguous. Germline CDR1 and CDR2: SGHKS and YYEKEE (reference sequence). CDR3 size: 17 residues. The germline V and J ends were trimmed by 4 bases and 7 bases, with 21 bases remaining between them. CDR3 loop: CASSAPNREGPNSPLHF. The DNA of the CDR3 is TGTGCCAGCAGCGCCCCTAACCGAGAGGGTCCGAATTCACCCCTCCACTTT.

The rearrangement joins TRBV4-1 to TRBJ2-1; TRBD2 might be the D (7 bases). V lost 0 bases to trimming and J lost 8 bases, with 20 bases between them. There are 17 residues in the CDR3. Germline CDR1 reads MGHRA; CDR2 reads YSYEKL. CDR3 loop: CASSQEGRGARWDEQFF. The CDR3 nucleotides are TGCGCCAGCAGCCAAGAAGGACGGGGGGCAAGGTGGGATGAGCAGTTCTTC.

The gene calls are TRBV4-2 and TRBJ2-3; D gene uncertain. This CDR3 region has 15 residues. The germline V and J ends were trimmed by 1 base and 0 bases, with 8 bases remaining between them. Germline CDR1 is LGHNA and CDR2 is YNFKEQ. CDR3 nucleotides: TGTGCCAGCAGCCAAGGTCTCCCTAGCACAGATACGCAGTATTTT. Protein sequence: CASSQGLPSTDTQYF.

The V call is TRBV19, the J call TRBJ2-1; 8 bases align to TRBD2. This CDR3 is 14 amino acids long. The germline V gene encodes CDR1 LNHDA and CDR2 SQIVND (reference sequence). With V trimmed by 10 bases and J by 0 bases, 5 bases remained unmatched. DNA of the CDR3: TGTGCCACGAATAGCGGGAACTCCTACAATGAGCAGTTCTTC. Amino acids: CATNSGNSYNEQFF. Combining the CDR3 with reference TRBV19 and TRBJ2-1 gives the whole variable domain DGGITQSPKYLFRKEGQNVTLSCEQNLNHDAMYWYRQDPGQGLRLIYYSQIVNDFQKGDIAEGYSVSREKKESFPLTVTSAQKNPTAFYLCATNSGNSYNEQFFGPGTRLTVL.

The chain uses TRBV28 and TRBJ2-2; 8 bases are a match to TRBD1. After removal of 7 bases from V and 2 bases from J, the junction contained 6 bases not matched to a gene. Germline V gives CDR1 MDHEN, CDR2 SYDVKM. The CDR3 consists of 15 residues. The CDR3 nucleotides read TGTGCCAGCAAACCCGGACAGGGTAACACCGGGGAGCTGTTTTTT. Translating gives CASKPGQGNTGELFF.

The chain joins TRBV7-2 to TRBJ2-3, with D perhaps matching TRBD2 (6 bases). The CDR3 runs 14 residues. Germline V CDR1 and CDR2: SGHTA, FQGNSA. V gave up 6 bases and J gave up 2 bases, with 12 bases separating them. The CDR3 bases are TGTGCCAGCAGAGGGACTTCCCCCACAGATACGCAGTATTTT. Amino acid sequence: CASRGTSPTDTQYF.